The clone carrying this T cell receptor (beta chain) came up many times. Its target is not known. The sample belongs to a study of molecular identifiers for immune sequencing clone quantification. This CDR3 spans 10 amino acids. V was trimmed by 10 bases and J by 3 bases, leaving 6 bases between them. CDR1 and CDR2 (germline): ENHRY, SYGVKD. TCRdb recomputed calls from the PCR reads with MiXCR, one row per CDR3 protein. The data hold about 510,000 distinct CDR3 sequences, with around 23% observed a single time. Study findings and constraints: With a barcode shared among identical TCR molecules, highly expanded clone sizes could be underestimated.

The receptor's source is a human donor in good health. Some libraries in this study had Jurkat cell RNA spiked in. The sample consisted of naive CD8+ T cells from blood, with Jurkat cell RNA spiked in. The subset was: FACS-sorted CD8+CD4-CCR7+CD45RA+ naive T cells. The J gene is TRBJ1-2, the V gene TRBV10-3; D remains ambiguous. The CDR3 loop reads CATGDYGYTF. DNA of the CDR3: TGTGCCACCGGTGACTATGGCTACACCTTC.